Only a few counts were recorded for the clone carrying this T cell receptor (beta chain). Its target is not known. This record belongs to a study of CD8 T cells in ankylosing spondylitis. Findings and caveats of the study: What appeared characteristic of ankylosing spondylitis blood was a TCR beta motif of about eight highly homologous variants. Disease-linked clones bore a CD8+ phenotype, appearing relatively rarely in peripheral blood. The study looked at matched synovial fluid samples from ankylosing spondylitis patients. Disease-linked clones were reported to be significantly enriched there. There were earlier reports of some motif variants in reactive arthritis synovial fluid and blood.

Construction of TCR beta libraries was performed using quantitative 5'-RACE with molecular barcodes. Via MiXCR, TCRdb re-called the 5' RACE reads, giving one row per CDR3 protein. The sample carries around 770,000 distinct CDR3 sequences, about 20% recorded once. Germline V gene sequence: CDR1 DFQATT, CDR2 SNEGSKA (reference sequence). This CDR3 spans 20 amino acids. V shed 5 bases, J shed 2 bases, and the junction held 16 bases outside the gene matches. Specimen: blood, either unsorted or a sorted T cell fraction (not recorded which). The TCR originated in a male donor with ankylosing spondylitis. The chain combines TRBV20-1 with TRBJ2-1; 15 positions agree with TRBD2. As DNA, the CDR3 is TGCAGTGCTCCTCTCCCGCAAGGGACTAGCGGGAGGACGGCCTACAATGAGCAGTTCTTC. Its protein is CSAPLPQGTSGRTAYNEQFF.